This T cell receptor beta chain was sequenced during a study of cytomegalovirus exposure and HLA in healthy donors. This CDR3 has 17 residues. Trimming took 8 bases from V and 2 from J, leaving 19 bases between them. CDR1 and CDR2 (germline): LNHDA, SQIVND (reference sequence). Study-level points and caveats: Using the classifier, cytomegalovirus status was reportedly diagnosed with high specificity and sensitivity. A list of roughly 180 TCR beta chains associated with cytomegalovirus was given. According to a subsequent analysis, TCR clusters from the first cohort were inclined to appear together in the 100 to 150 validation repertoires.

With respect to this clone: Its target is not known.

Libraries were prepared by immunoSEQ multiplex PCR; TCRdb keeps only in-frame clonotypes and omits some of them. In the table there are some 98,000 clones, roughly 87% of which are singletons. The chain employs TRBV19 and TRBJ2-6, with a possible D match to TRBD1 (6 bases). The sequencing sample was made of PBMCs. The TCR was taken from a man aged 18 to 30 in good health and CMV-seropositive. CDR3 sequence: CASHRDIQLTGANVLTF. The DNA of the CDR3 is TGTGCCAGTCACCGGGACATCCAGTTGACTGGGGCCAACGTCCTGACTTTC.